The 21 T cell receptor beta chains presented below share a single source sample, sequenced in a study of blood T cells in healthy people across ages. Combining a sample-barcoded 5' primer with a J-beta primer mix, a second PCR ran for roughly 7 to 11 cycles. TCRdb reprocessed the 5' RACE reads with MiXCR, giving one entry per CDR3 protein. This table has roughly 1,100,000 distinct CDR3 sequences, roughly a quarter appearing once. These same records also appear under a second study, on T cells of mothers and their children.

The material sequenced was blood. Source of these receptors: a girl between 2 and 10 years old in good health.

This clonotype was recorded a few times. Possible read error: a much larger clone is one base away. The gene calls are TRBV24-1 and TRBJ2-1, with D unclear. Trimming shortened V by 8 bases and J by 2 bases, and 9 bases separated the two germline ends. The CDR3 consists of 13 residues. Per germline, CDR1 KGHDR and CDR2 SFDVKD. The CDR3, as DNA: TGTGCCACCACGGACCCTACCTACAATGAGCAGTTCTTC. Its protein is CATTDPTYNEQFF.

The rearrangement uses TRBV29-1 and TRBJ2-5; perhaps TRBD2 as D (6 bases). The J call may not be correct, given that the DNA end is closer to TRBJ2-7. Germline lookup yields CDR1 SQVTM and CDR2 ANQGSEA. The CDR3 runs to 13 residues. Here the CDR3 reads CSAELASRGEQYF. CDR3 nucleotide sequence: TGCAGCGCCGAACTAGCCTCACGAGGCGAGCAGTACTTC.

V gene TRBV3-1 combines with J gene TRBJ1-2; D is unclear. Per germline, CDR1 LGHDT and CDR2 YNNKEL (reference sequence). With 1 base removed from V and 4 bases from J, the gap between germline ends came to 13 bases. The CDR3 spans 15 residues. The CDR3 DNA follows: TGTGCCAGCAGCCAAGGGGGAGTTGTGGTCTATGGCTACACCTTC. This encodes CASSQGGVVVYGYTF. Together with reference TRBV3-1 and TRBJ1-2, the CDR3 gives the full variable domain: DTAVSQTPKYLVTQMGNDKSIKCEQNLGHDTMYWYKQDSKKFLKIMFSYNNKELIINETVPNRFSPKSPDKAHLNLHINSLELGDSAVYFCASSQGGVVVYGYTFGSGTRLTVV.

This rearrangement joins TRBV28 to TRBJ1-5; 7 bases agree with TRBD1. The CDR3 is 12 amino acids. V trimming: 9 bases; J trimming: 7 bases; junction bases outside the gene matches: 6. In germline, CDR1 is MDHEN, CDR2 SYDVKM. As DNA, the CDR3 is TGTGCCAGTGGACAGGCGGACCAGCCCCAGCATTTT. The encoded protein is CASGQADQPQHF.

The gene calls are TRBV7-2 and TRBJ1-6; D is possibly TRBD1 (5 bases). CDR3 length: 14 residues. V shed 5 bases and J shed 4 bases, with 9 bases lying between them. Germline assignment: CDR1 SGHTA and CDR2 FQGNSA. The CDR3 DNA reads as TGTGCCAGCAGCATACAGGAGTATAATTCACCCCTCCACTTT. Translated, it gives CASSIQEYNSPLHF. Drawing the rest from reference TRBV7-2 and TRBJ1-6, the complete variable domain is GAGVSQSPSNKVTEKGKDVELRCDPISGHTALYWYRQSLGQGLEFLIYFQGNSAPDKSGLPSDRFSAERTGGSVSTLTIQRTQQEDSAVYLCASSIQEYNSPLHFGNGTRLTVT.

The V call is TRBV5-6, the J call TRBJ2-7; D is ambiguous. Germline V gene data show CDR1 as SGHDT and CDR2 as YYEEEE. This CDR3 has 13 amino acids. V gave up 0 bases and J gave up 3 bases, with 7 bases separating them. CDR3 loop: CASSLESFYEQYF. The DNA of the CDR3 is TGTGCCAGCAGCTTGGAGTCTTTCTACGAGCAGTACTTC. The full variable domain, completed using reference TRBV5-6 and TRBJ2-7, is DAGVTQSPTHLIKTRGQQVTLRCSPKSGHDTVSWYQQALGQGPQFIFQYYEEEERQRGNFPDRFSGHQFPNYSSELNVNALLLGDSALYLCASSLESFYEQYFGPGTRLTVT.

J is TRBJ2-3 and V is TRBV12-3 or TRBV12-4, with D tentatively TRBD2 (7 bases). The CDR3 is made up of 15 amino acids. V dropped 9 bases and J dropped 0 bases, with 16 bases sitting between them. The CDR3 is CASSVWGGSTDTQYF. The CDR3 DNA reads as TGTGCCAGTTCTGTCTGGGGGGGCAGCACAGATACGCAGTATTTT.

Only a few counts were recorded for this clonotype. This chain connects TRBV27 to TRBJ1-1, with 8 positions matching TRBD1. CDR3 length: 15 residues. Trimming cost V 6 bases and J 4 bases; bases outside gene matches: 10. Germline lookup yields CDR1 MNHEY and CDR2 SMNVEV (reference sequence). CDR3 coding DNA: TGTGCCAGCAGATTAACACCAGGGGGCTTCACTGAAGCTTTCTTT. Encoded protein: CASRLTPGGFTEAFF.

V is TRBV18 and J is TRBJ2-7; D possibly uses TRBD1 or TRBD2 (5 bases each). Trimming took off 4 bases at V and 1 base at J, with 14 bases between the two ends. Germline-derived CDR1 and CDR2 are KGHSH and LQKENI. This CDR3 is built from 15 residues. The CDR3: CASSLYRDASYEQYF. As DNA, the CDR3 is TGTGCCAGCTCACTATACCGGGACGCATCCTACGAGCAGTACTTC.

The V and J genes are TRBV28 and TRBJ1-2; D call uncertain. This CDR3 region has 12 residues. Per the germline V gene, CDR1 is MDHEN and CDR2 is SYDVKM. The V and J ends lost 3 bases and 5 bases respectively, with 7 bases between them. For the CDR3, the DNA is TGTGCCAGCAGTTTCGACACGTATGGCTACACCTTC. Residues: CASSFDTYGYTF.

The rearrangement joins TRBV10-3 to TRBJ2-3; D gene unclear. Between the trimmed V and J ends, which lost 6 bases and 3 bases, there was a span of 10 bases. The CDR3 spans 13 residues. Germline CDR1 and CDR2: ENHRY and SYGVKD. Written as DNA, the CDR3 is TGTGCCATCAGGACTTTAGAGACAGATACGCAGTATTTT. Residues: CAIRTLETDTQYF.

In its sample, this clonotype was seen a few times. As DNA, the CDR3 is TGTGCCAGCAGTTACCGAGCGGGAGGGCCCCGGGAGACCCAGTACTTC. Protein: CASSYRAGGPRETQYF. This sequence joins TRBV6-6 and TRBJ2-5, with 10 positions matching TRBD2. V shed 2 bases and J 5 bases; nucleotides not matched to a gene: 8. This CDR3 is built from 16 residues. The V gene's germline CDR1 is MNHNY and CDR2 SVGAGI (reference sequence).

The rearrangement uses TRBV7-3 and TRBJ1-1; maybe TRBD1 (5 bases). This CDR3 is 13 amino acids long. Germline assignment: CDR1 SGHTA and CDR2 FQGTGA. Trimming left V 2 bases short and J 5 bases short, with 9 bases between. CDR3 loop: CASSLRQGTEAFF. The CDR3 nucleotides are TGTGCCAGCAGCTTACGGCAGGGAACTGAAGCTTTCTTT.

DNA for the CDR3: TGTGCCAGCAGCTCAGACCCCCCAGGGGGAAGTCAGCCCCAGCATTTT. This sequence encodes CASSSDPPGGSQPQHF. The chain employs TRBV7-9 and TRBJ1-5; 7 bases match TRBD1. The germline V gene encodes CDR1 SEHNR and CDR2 FQNEAQ (reference sequence). This CDR3 spans 16 amino acids. After removal of 4 bases from V and 6 bases from J, the junction contained 12 bases not matched to a gene.

The table lists this clonotype with a few counts. This sequence joins TRBV20-1 and TRBJ2-1; D is unresolved. Trimming removed 1 base from V and 5 bases from J, with 6 bases in between. Germline CDR1 is DFQATT and CDR2 is SNEGSKA (reference sequence). The CDR3 totals 12 residues. The CDR3 nucleotides are TGCAGTGCTAGAGGCCTTAACAATGAGCAGTTCTTC. It is translated as CSARGLNNEQFF.

The V call is TRBV11-1, the J call TRBJ2-1; D is possibly TRBD1 (6 bases). V lost 6 bases and J 7 bases, leaving 19 bases between the germline ends. CDR3 size: 15 residues. Germline V CDR1 and CDR2: SGHAT, FQDESV (reference sequence). The CDR3 reads CASRRASGTQNEQFF. The CDR3 DNA follows: TGTGCCAGCAGACGAGCCTCCGGGACACAGAATGAGCAGTTCTTC.

The chain links TRBV28 to TRBJ1-4, with D hard to call. CDR1 MDHEN and CDR2 SYDVKM come from the germline V gene. CDR3 length: 16 amino acids. Trimming shortened V by 1 base and J by 7 bases, and 16 bases separated the two germline ends. The CDR3 DNA follows: TGTGCCAGCAGTTTATCTGGGAGCAGAAGCGGTGAAAAACTGTTTTTT. Translation gives CASSLSGSRSGEKLFF.

The chain employs TRBV5-1 and TRBJ2-3; D call uncertain. CDR3 length equals 16 residues. Germline CDR1 is SGHRS and CDR2 is YFSETQ. V gave up 5 bases and J gave up 0 bases, with 16 bases separating them. In DNA form, the CDR3 reads TGCGCCAGCAGTTTCGGACCGTTATACAGCACAGATACGCAGTATTTT. It specifies CASSFGPLYSTDTQYF.

This chain uses TRBV29-1 with TRBJ2-5; 14 positions agree with TRBD2. TRBJ2-7 explains the end of the DNA better; the J call may be wrong. This CDR3 comprises 18 residues. Germline V gene sequence: CDR1 SQVTM, CDR2 ANQGSEA. The CDR3, as DNA: TGCAGCGTTGAAGATCCTTATATGACTAGCGGGAGGGCCTACGAGCAGTACTTC. Translated: CSVEDPYMTSGRAYEQYF.

This clonotype was counted a few times. V usage is TRBV20-1 and J usage is TRBJ2-5; D is undetermined. The J call could be wrong; TRBJ2-1 is a better fit for the DNA end. The length of the CDR3 is 14 residues. The V gene's germline CDR1 is DFQATT and CDR2 SNEGSKA (reference sequence). The CDR3 coding sequence is TGCAGTGGAATTAGGTATCCCGTGGTCCATGAGCAGTTCTTC. Translation: CSGIRYPVVHEQFF.

This clonotype was counted between two and nine times. The chain employs TRBV5-1 and TRBJ2-2; TRBD2 agrees at 9 bases. The CDR3 has 15 residues. The ends lost 5 bases at V and 4 bases at J; junction bases unmatched: 6. The V gene's germline CDR1 is SGHRS and CDR2 YFSETQ. The CDR3 spells CASRSAGGFTGELFF. The CDR3 DNA sequence: TGCGCCAGCAGATCAGCGGGGGGTTTCACCGGGGAGCTGTTTTTT.